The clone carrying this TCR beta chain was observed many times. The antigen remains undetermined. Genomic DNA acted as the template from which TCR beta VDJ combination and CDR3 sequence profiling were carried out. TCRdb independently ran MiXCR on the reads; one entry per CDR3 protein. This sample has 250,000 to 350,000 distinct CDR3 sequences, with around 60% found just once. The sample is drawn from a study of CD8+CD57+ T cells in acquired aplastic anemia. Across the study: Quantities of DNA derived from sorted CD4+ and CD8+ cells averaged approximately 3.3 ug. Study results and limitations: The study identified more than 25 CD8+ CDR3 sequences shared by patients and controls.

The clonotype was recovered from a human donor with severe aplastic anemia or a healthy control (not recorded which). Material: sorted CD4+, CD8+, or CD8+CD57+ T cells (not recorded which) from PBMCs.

CDR3 protein: CSARIDNSNQPQHF. The DNA of the CDR3 is TGCAGTGCTAGAATAGATAATAGCAATCAGCCCCAGCATTTT. This chain links TRBV20-1 with TRBJ1-5; D not certain. There are 14 residues in the CDR3. V lost 2 bases and J 0 bases, leaving 8 bases between the germline ends. CDR1 and CDR2 (germline): DFQATT, SNEGSKA (reference sequence).